The entry below gives a single T cell receptor (beta chain) sequence along with its context. The data derive from a study of T cell changes during pregnancy in multiple sclerosis. The data were produced by immunoSEQ multiplex PCR, yet TCRdb's version contains in-frame clones alone and is incomplete. The profile shows 33,000 or so clones, almost 95% of them singletons. This clonotype originated in a female donor in good health, enrolled as a control in a pregnancy study. Sample: CD4+ T cells from peripheral blood mononuclear cells, taken in the third trimester of pregnancy.

The CDR3 here is CASSFTSDRGIGELFF. CDR3 sequence (DNA): TGTGCCAGCAGCTTTACCTCGGACAGGGGCATCGGGGAGCTGTTTTTT. The genes are TRBV7-9 and TRBJ2-2, with 9 nucleotides matching TRBD1. After removal of 3 bases from V and 7 bases from J, the junction contained 9 bases not matched to a gene. This CDR3 spans 16 amino acids. Germline lookup yields CDR1 SEHNR and CDR2 FQNEAQ (reference sequence).